These T cell receptor beta chains were read from a single sample in a study of T cells of healthy individuals. MiXCR was run by TCRdb on the 5' RACE reads, yielding one entry per CDR3 protein. The repertoire consists of around 90,000 distinct CDR3 sequences, with about 5% occurring once and the leading ten covering 7.5%. The receptor set was obtained from a female donor in good health. CDR3s include the opening cysteine and the closing phenylalanine or tryptophan. A D gene is named only where the DNA matches it firmly. Clone size is given for some rows only: seen once, a few or many times, or a class if the clone is expanded.

j_gene,d_gene,v_gene,abundance,CDR3nt,CDR3aa
TRBJ1-6,.,TRBV9,many,TGTGCCAGCAGCGGAAGCGAGGGAAACAACGCCAATTCACCCCTCCACTTT,CASSGSEGNNANSPLHF
TRBJ2-7,.,TRBV28,many,TGTGCCAGCAGTGCCCAGGGGGAGGCCCACTCCTACGAGCAGTACTTC,CASSAQGEAHSYEQYF
TRBJ1-1,.,TRBV3-1,.,TGTGCCAGCAGCCCCTTTATCCTAATGAACACTGAAGCTTTCTTT,CASSPFILMNTEAFF
TRBJ2-2,.,TRBV5-1,.,TGCGCCAGCAGCTTGGAACAGGGTTGCTCCGGGGAGCTGTTTTTT,CASSLEQGCSGELFF
TRBJ2-1,TRBD2,TRBV19,many,TGTGCCAGTAGTCCTTGGACTAGCGGGATATACAATGAGCAGTTCTTC,CASSPWTSGIYNEQFF
TRBJ2-1,TRBD2,TRBV6-5,many,TGTGCCAGCTGGGGACTAGCGCGAGGGAATGAGCAGTTCTTC,CASWGLARGNEQFF
TRBJ2-7,.,TRBV4-3,few,TGCGCCAGCAGCCAAGATCAGGACTACTCCTACGAGCAGTACTTC,CASSQDQDYSYEQYF
TRBJ2-5,.,TRBV7-2,.,TGTGCCAGCAGCTTAGATCCCGTGGGGGGGACCCAGTACTTC,CASSLDPVGGTQYF
TRBJ2-5,TRBD2,TRBV20-1,few,TGCAGTGCTATCCCAGCGGGAGGGGTCGTCGAGACCCAGTACTTC,CSAIPAGGVVETQYF
TRBJ1-2,.,TRBV6-5,.,TGTGCCAGCAGTCCGATCAGGGAAGGTGGTGGCTACACCTTC,CASSPIREGGGYTF
TRBJ1-3,.,TRBV5-5,.,TGTGCCAGCAGCTTTACCGACTCTGGAAACACCATATATTTT,CASSFTDSGNTIYF
TRBJ2-7,TRBD2,TRBV20-1,many,TGCAGTGCGCTAATAGCGGGATCCACCTACGAGCAGTACTTC,CSALIAGSTYEQYF
TRBJ2-7,TRBD2,TRBV20-1,many,TGCAGTGCCCCGTCCTCGGGACTACTATACGAGCAGTACTTC,CSAPSSGLLYEQYF
TRBJ2-1,TRBD2,TRBV7-2,many,TGTGCCAGCAGCTTAGTGACTAGCGGGAGGCCGGGGGGGCAGTTCTTC,CASSLVTSGRPGGQFF
TRBJ2-5,.,TRBV7-2,many,TGTGCCAGCAGCCCCAGTGGACTACCCCAAGAGACCCAGTACTTC,CASSPSGLPQETQYF
TRBJ2-3,.,TRBV7-9,many,TGTGCCAGCAGCTTATTGGCGATCTCAGATACGCAGTATTTT,CASSLLAISDTQYF
TRBJ1-5,.,TRBV18,.,TGTGCCAGCTCACCTGAGGCAAATCAGCCCCAGCATTTT,CASSPEANQPQHF
TRBJ2-1,.,TRBV12-3/TRBV12-4,many,TGTGCCAGCAGTTTCTTTGGGAATCAAGCGAATGAGCAGTTCTTC,CASSFFGNQANEQFF
TRBJ2-1,TRBD2,TRBV29-1,many,TGCAGCGTTGAGGGACTAGCGGCTAAGTACAATGAGCAGTTCTTC,CSVEGLAAKYNEQFF
TRBJ2-7,TRBD2,TRBV29-1,many,TGCAGCGTTGAAATTAGCGGGACCATAACCTACGAGCAGTACTTC,CSVEISGTITYEQYF
TRBJ1-1,TRBD1,TRBV10-3,.,TGTGCCATCAGTTCTACCGGGACAGGGTTATTAACTGAAGCTTTCTTT,CAISSTGTGLLTEAFF
TRBJ2-2,.,TRBV10-2,many,TGCGCCAGCTCTTTCGTCACCGGGGAGCTGTTTTTT,CASSFVTGELFF
TRBJ2-2,.,TRBV12-3/TRBV12-4,few,TGTGCCAGCAGTTTCGGGGATTATGGCGGGGAGCTGTTTTTT,CASSFGDYGGELFF
TRBJ1-1,TRBD1,TRBV10-3,many,TGTGCCATCAGGGGACAGGGGTTGAACACTGAAGCTTTCTTT,CAIRGQGLNTEAFF
TRBJ2-3,.,TRBV4-1,many,TGCGCCAGCAGCCAAGTGGTAGCGGTCGATACGCAGTATTTT,CASSQVVAVDTQYF
TRBJ1-1,.,TRBV4-1,.,TGCGCCAGCAGCCAAGATCCGCTTCTCTTGAACACTGAAGCTTTCTTT,CASSQDPLLLNTEAFF